What follows describes a single T cell receptor (beta chain). Its cognate antigen is unknown. Isolation of naive CD8 T cells was achieved by sorting on a CD8+CD4-CCR7+CD45RA+ phenotype. TCRdb re-derived calls from the PCR reads in MiXCR, one entry per CDR3 protein. Of around 460,000 distinct CDR3 sequences listed, 25% are singletons. The data originate from a study of molecular identifiers for immune sequencing clone quantification. General observations from the study: Identical TCR molecules can share a barcode, and this sharing could underestimate highly expanded clone sizes. Whereas naive cells kept under 1% of molecules in clones above 20 RNA copies, such clones held over 97% in effectors.

CDR3 size: 14 residues. V lost 5 bases, J lost 4 bases, and 11 bases lay in between. Germline V gene data show CDR1 as LNHDA and CDR2 as SQIVND (reference sequence). V is TRBV19 and J is TRBJ2-2; D not resolved. Sequenced: naive CD8+ T cells from blood, with Jurkat cell RNA spiked in. As for subset: FACS-sorted CD8+CD4-CCR7+CD45RA+ naive T cells. This clonotype originated in a human donor in good health. Some libraries in this study had Jurkat cell RNA spiked in. For the CDR3, the DNA is TGTGCCAGTAGTTCATTGGAAGTCACCGGGGAGCTGTTTTTT. Amino acids: CASSSLEVTGELFF.